The entry below describes one T cell receptor beta chain. The data stem from a study of control samples from healthy donors and cancer patients. This CDR3 region has 15 residues. Germline V gene data show CDR1 as SGHRS and CDR2 as YFSETQ. J gave up 4 bases and V 4 bases, and 7 bases lay outside the gene matches. Generated by immunoSEQ multiplex PCR, the TCRdb table keeps only in-frame clones and is missing some. The sample has approximately 70,000 clones, nearly 85% seen once. The sequence was collected from a man in his 60s in good health. Sequencing was done on a sample of blood. This rearrangement joins TRBV5-1 to TRBJ2-1; 8 bases line up with TRBD2. CDR3 amino acids: CASSGSGGGYNEQFF. DNA for the CDR3: TGCGCCAGCAGCGGGAGCGGGGGCGGGTACAATGAGCAGTTCTTC.